This T cell receptor (beta chain) derives from a study of cytomegalovirus exposure and HLA in healthy donors. Study details: HLA-typed donors were the source of approximately 85 million unique TCRs, which an early data release held. Genotyping showed roughly 83% of almost 400 donors falling in the Caucasian-associated ancestry cluster. Study results and limitations: Because they were indistinguishable, some V segments, including TRBV6-2 and TRBV6-3, were excluded.

A multiplex PCR was run with 60 Vbeta primers and 13 Jbeta primers. Libraries were prepared by immunoSEQ multiplex PCR; TCRdb keeps only in-frame clonotypes and omits some of them. The sample includes 100,000 to 120,000 clones, about 13% of them seen just once. Germline CDR1 and CDR2: SGHKS and YYEKEE (reference sequence). V shed 4 bases and J shed 0 bases, with 7 bases lying between them. The CDR3 covers 13 residues. With respect to this clone: Antigen unknown.

Specimen: PBMCs. This chain links TRBV5-5 with TRBJ1-1; D gene unclear. The sequence was collected from a man in his forties in good health and CMV-seropositive. CDR3 amino acids: CASSPFMNTEAFF. DNA of the CDR3: TGTGCCAGCAGCCCCTTTATGAACACTGAAGCTTTCTTT.